This T cell receptor (beta chain) came from a study of blood T cell repertoires in COVID-19. CDR1 is SGHKS and CDR2 is YYEKEE in the germline V gene (reference sequence). Trimming removed 4 bases from V and 5 bases from J; junction bases left unmatched: 9. This CDR3 spans 16 amino acids. Clones were read by immunoSEQ multiplex PCR, and TCRdb kept only the in-frame ones, dropping some. The sample contains about 64,000 clones, roughly 82% of which appear only once. The TCR comes from a woman aged 55-75 years with acute or convalescent COVID-19. V is TRBV5-5 and J is TRBJ2-1; 10 nucleotides agree with TRBD2. The sample comprised peripheral blood. CDR3 residues: CASSPSPLAGNNEQFF. In DNA, the CDR3 is TGTGCCAGCAGCCCAAGTCCACTAGCGGGAAACAATGAGCAGTTCTTC. Looking up the rest from reference TRBV5-5 and TRBJ2-1 gives the full variable domain: DAGVTQSPTHLIKTRGQQVTLRCSPISGHKSVSWYQQVLGQGPQFIFQYYEKEERGRGNFPDRFSARQFPNYSSELNVNALLLGDSALYLCASSPSPLAGNNEQFFGPGTRLTVL.